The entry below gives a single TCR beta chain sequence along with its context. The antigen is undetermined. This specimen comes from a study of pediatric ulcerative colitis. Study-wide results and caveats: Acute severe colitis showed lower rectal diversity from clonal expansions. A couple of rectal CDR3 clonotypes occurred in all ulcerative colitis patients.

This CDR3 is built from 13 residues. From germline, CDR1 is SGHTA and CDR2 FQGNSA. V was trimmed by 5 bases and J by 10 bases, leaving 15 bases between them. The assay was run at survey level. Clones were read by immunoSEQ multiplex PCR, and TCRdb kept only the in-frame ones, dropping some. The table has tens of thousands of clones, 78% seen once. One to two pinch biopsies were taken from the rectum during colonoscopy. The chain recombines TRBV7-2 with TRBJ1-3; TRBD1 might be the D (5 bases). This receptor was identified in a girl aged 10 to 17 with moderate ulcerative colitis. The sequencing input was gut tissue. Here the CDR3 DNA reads TGTGCCAGCAGCATCGGACAAGTCAAAACCATATATTTT. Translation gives CASSIGQVKTIYF.